This passage covers 17 T cell receptor beta chains from one sample sequenced in a study of OX40 agonist ivuxolimab in advanced cancers. Produced via immunoSEQ multiplex PCR; TCRdb's table is partial and in-frame only. The sample includes over 20,000 clones, just under 90% seen only once; the top ten take over 20%. The sequences come from CD4+ or CD8+ T cells sorted from blood, collected in a trial of the OX40 agonist ivuxolimab. These receptors were obtained from an adult with an advanced solid tumor such as melanoma, head and neck, liver or kidney cancer.

This sequence joins TRBV9 and TRBJ2-1; 10 nucleotides align to TRBD1. Trimming at V came to 7 bases and at J to 2 bases, leaving 6 bases not matched to a gene. The CDR3 covers 15 residues. CDR1 and CDR2 (germline): SGDLS, YYNGEE. The CDR3: CASSSGQGAYNEQFF. CDR3 nucleotide sequence: TGTGCCAGCTCGTCAGGACAGGGGGCCTACAATGAGCAGTTCTTC. The variable domain in full, with the rest retrieved from reference TRBV9 and TRBJ2-1, is DSGVTQTPKHLITATGQRVTLRCSPRSGDLSVYWYQQSLDQGLQFLIQYYNGEERAKGNILERFSAQQFPDLHSELNLSSLELGDSALYFCASSSGQGAYNEQFFGPGTRLTVL.

The chain joins TRBV19 to TRBJ1-1, with D unresolved. The CDR3 extends over 13 amino acids. V shed 0 bases and J shed 11 bases, with 13 bases lying between them. Germline V gives CDR1 LNHDA, CDR2 SQIVND (reference sequence). CDR3 nucleotide sequence: TGTGCCAGTAGTATAGATTTATGGGTAAGGGCTTTCTTT. The encoded protein is CASSIDLWVRAFF.

This clone has only a few counts. This chain joins TRBV9 and TRBJ1-1; D is unresolved. Deletions cut 2 bases from V and 10 bases from J, with 12 bases between. The CDR3 consists of 12 residues. Germline values: CDR1 SGDLS, CDR2 YYNGEE. The CDR3 sequence is CASSVTRGPAFF. In DNA, the CDR3 is TGTGCCAGCAGCGTTACCCGAGGCCCAGCTTTCTTT.

By share, this clone ranks as medium-sized. V and J are TRBV27 and TRBJ2-2; 9 nucleotides align to TRBD1. J gave up 6 bases and V 8 bases, and 19 bases lay outside the gene matches. Germline-derived CDR1 and CDR2 are MNHEY and SMNVEV (reference sequence). This CDR3 spans 18 amino acids. This CDR3 reads CASRGQGFSGGPPGELFF. In DNA, the CDR3 is TGTGCCAGCCGGGGACAGGGTTTTAGTGGGGGGCCCCCCGGGGAGCTGTTTTTT.

The chain is built from TRBV18 and TRBJ1-1; D is unclear. There are 15 residues in the CDR3. The germline gives CDR1 KGHSH, CDR2 LQKENI. With 0 bases removed from V and 0 bases from J, the gap between germline ends came to 8 bases. CDR3 coding DNA: TGTGCCAGCTCACCACCGGGCAAGATGAACACTGAAGCTTTCTTT. Amino acids: CASSPPGKMNTEAFF.

The chain couples TRBV7-6 to TRBJ1-4; D remains ambiguous. Germline V CDR1 and CDR2: SGHVS, FNYEAQ. Trimming cost V 5 bases and J 0 bases, with 10 bases left between them. CDR3 length: 15 residues. The chain's CDR3 is CASSRRPATNEKLFF. The DNA of the CDR3 is TGTGCCAGCAGCAGACGACCCGCAACTAATGAAAAACTGTTTTTT.

The gene calls are TRBV28 and TRBJ2-2; either TRBD1 or TRBD2 may supply D (5 bases each). V lost 3 bases and J 8 bases, leaving 13 bases between the germline ends. Germline CDR1 and CDR2: MDHEN and SYDVKM. This CDR3 spans 14 amino acids. CDR3 loop: CASSLGRGEGELFF. DNA for the CDR3: TGTGCCAGCAGTTTGGGCCGGGGCGAGGGGGAGCTGTTTTTT.

The chain combines TRBV27 with TRBJ2-2, with 8 bases lining up with TRBD1. CDR1 and CDR2 from the germline V gene are MNHEY and SMNVEV (reference sequence). V was pared by 6 bases and J by 6 bases, with 6 bases of the junction left unmatched. This CDR3 has 14 amino acids. CDR3 DNA sequence: TGTGCCAGCAGCCCGGACAGGGCTGCCGGGGAGCTGTTTTTT. Its protein is CASSPDRAAGELFF.

The J gene is TRBJ2-7, the V gene TRBV7-8, with D unclear. This CDR3 has 15 residues. V was trimmed by 5 bases and J by 0 bases, leaving 14 bases between them. The germline V gene encodes CDR1 SGHVS and CDR2 FQNEAQ. CDR3 sequence: CASSPPGLGSYEQYF. CDR3 coding DNA: TGTGCCAGCAGCCCCCCCGGTCTGGGCTCCTACGAGCAGTACTTC.

This chain links TRBV27 with TRBJ1-2; unclear D gene. With 5 bases removed from V and 2 bases from J, the gap between germline ends came to 9 bases. The CDR3 covers 13 residues. Germline V gives CDR1 MNHEY, CDR2 SMNVEV (reference sequence). In DNA, the CDR3 is TGTGCCAGCAGTCCCTTAGGGAACTATGGCTACACCTTC. Its translation: CASSPLGNYGYTF.

J is TRBJ1-4 and V is TRBV11-2, with D unresolved. The CDR3 has 13 amino acids. CDR1 SGHAT and CDR2 FQNNGV come from the germline V gene. CDR3 sequence reads: CASGRAFNEKLFF. The DNA of the CDR3 is TGTGCTTCTGGGAGGGCCTTTAATGAAAAACTGTTTTTT.

This clone has only one observation. The rearrangement uses TRBV7-6 and TRBJ1-3; D is possibly TRBD1 (5 bases). CDR3 length: 16 residues. Per germline, CDR1 SGHVS and CDR2 FNYEAQ. V shed 2 bases and J shed 0 bases, with 11 bases lying between them. CDR3 amino acids: CASSLIGRDSGNTIYF. The CDR3 nucleotides are TGTGCCAGCAGCTTAATTGGCAGGGACTCTGGAAACACCATATATTTT.

V and J are TRBV11-2 and TRBJ2-7; unclear D gene. This CDR3 has 12 residues. Germline CDR1 SGHAT, CDR2 FQNNGV. Trimming removed 2 bases at V and 7 bases at J, with 9 bases between. The CDR3 sequence: CASSLRGFEQYF. The CDR3, as DNA: TGTGCCAGCAGCTTAAGAGGTTTTGAGCAGTACTTC. The full variable domain, rest sourced from reference TRBV11-2 and TRBJ2-7, is EAGVAQSPRYKIIEKRQSVAFWCNPISGHATLYWYQQILGQGPKLLIQFQNNGVVDDSQLPKDRFSAERLKGVDSTLKIQPAKLEDSAVYLCASSLRGFEQYFGPGTRLTVT.

The chain couples TRBV5-4 to TRBJ2-2; 13 bases are shared with TRBD2. V lost 1 base and J lost 6; bases outside the gene matches: 3. CDR3 length: 16 amino acids. Germline CDR1 reads SGHNT; CDR2 reads YYREEE (reference sequence). DNA of the CDR3: TGTGCCAGCAGCTTGACTAGCGGGGGGGCAGCCGGGGAGCTGTTTTTT. Its protein product is CASSLTSGGAAGELFF. The whole variable domain, remainder taken from reference TRBV5-4 and TRBJ2-2, is ETGVTQSPTHLIKTRGQQVTLRCSSQSGHNTVSWYQQALGQGPQFIFQYYREEENGRGNFPPRFSGLQFPNYSSELNVNALELDDSALYLCASSLTSGGAAGELFFGEGSRLTVL.

This chain connects TRBV27 to TRBJ2-2; D is perhaps TRBD2 (6 bases). The CDR3 is 17 residues long. V lost 9 bases and J 3 bases, leaving 23 bases between the germline ends. Germline V lookup: CDR1 MNHEY, CDR2 SMNVEV (reference sequence). CDR3 coding DNA: TGTGCCAGTTATGGGCCGGGAGTGGGGGGTCACACCGGGGAGCTGTTTTTT. Translating it yields CASYGPGVGGHTGELFF.

Only one count was recorded for this clone. J is TRBJ1-2 and V is TRBV7-9; 10 positions match TRBD1. This CDR3 region has 15 residues. Germline V gene lookup returns CDR1 SEHNR and CDR2 FQNEAQ (reference sequence). J gave up 4 bases and V 5 bases, and 7 bases lay outside the gene matches. CDR3 loop: CASSIPGDRGYGYTF. CDR3 DNA sequence: TGTGCCAGCAGCATCCCCGGGGACAGGGGCTATGGCTACACCTTC.

This rearrangement joins TRBV6-5 to TRBJ2-1; D is unclear. With 6 bases removed from V and 3 bases from J, the gap between germline ends came to 9 bases. The CDR3 is made up of 13 amino acids. The germline CDR1 and CDR2 sequences are MNHEY and SVGAGI. CDR3 DNA: TGTGCCAGCAGACAACAAGACTACAATGAGCAGTTCTTC. As protein: CASRQQDYNEQFF.